These 6 T cell receptor beta chains originate from one sample sequenced in a study of a mutant IDH1 vaccine in newly diagnosed glioma. Their specific antigens are unknown. Time point given: week 5, during vaccination. The study gave 300 ug of mutant IDH1 20-mer peptide per vaccine dose, with topical imiquimod. Libraries were prepared by immunoSEQ multiplex PCR; TCRdb keeps only in-frame clonotypes and omits some of them. There are approximately 60,000 clones in the sample; approximately 82% occur only once, and over 3% lies in the top ten. The sample in question was PBMCs, obtained from a glioma patient whose treatment included an IDH1 peptide vaccine. The receptor source for this set is a woman under 30 with glioma. Some clones in this sample may be carry-over from other donors' samples.

V and J are TRBV27 and TRBJ1-2; D is uncertain. This CDR3 has 13 amino acids. V lost 4 bases, J lost 3 bases, and 9 bases lay in between. The germline V gene has CDR1 MNHEY and CDR2 SMNVEV (reference sequence). CDR3 region: CASSSTAHYGYTF. CDR3 nucleotides: TGTGCCAGCAGTTCCACAGCGCACTATGGCTACACCTTC.

The chain has TRBV7-6 and TRBJ1-5; D call uncertain. Germline CDR1 and CDR2: SGHVS and FNYEAQ. V lost 5 bases, J lost 1 base, and 9 bases lay in between. The CDR3 covers 14 residues. CDR3 nucleotide sequence: TGTGCCAGCAGCCTCGGACGGAGCAATCAGCCCCAGCATTTT. Its translation: CASSLGRSNQPQHF.

The V and J genes are TRBV6-1 and TRBJ1-2; weak D call: TRBD1 (6 bases). This CDR3 has 13 residues. Germline V gene sequence: CDR1 MNHNS, CDR2 SASEGT. V lost 2 bases to trimming and J lost 7 bases, with 11 bases between them. As DNA, the CDR3 is TGTGCCAGCAGTGAACTGGGGGCGGGTGGCTACACCTTC. Translating it yields CASSELGAGGYTF.

The J gene is TRBJ2-1, the V gene TRBV11-3; D gene uncertain. V was cut by 5 bases and J by 6 bases, with 11 bases left in between. The CDR3 length is 13 residues. Germline loops: CDR1 SGHNT, CDR2 YENEEA. The CDR3 DNA sequence: TGTGCCAGCAGCGGCTTGATAAGCAATGAGCAGTTCTTC. This codes for CASSGLISNEQFF.

This clone was counted once. J is TRBJ2-7 and V is TRBV9; 7 positions match TRBD1. This CDR3 has 15 residues. The germline CDR1 and CDR2 sequences are SGDLS and YYNGEE. The V segment lost 3 bases and the J segment 4 bases; nucleotides outside the gene matches: 10. The CDR3 region is CASSARDSPLYEQYF. CDR3 DNA: TGTGCCAGCAGCGCCCGGGACAGCCCTTTATACGAGCAGTACTTC.

The genes are TRBV5-4 and TRBJ1-5; D might be TRBD1 (6 bases). The ends were cut back, 2 bases at V and 1 base at J, with 7 bases in the middle. In germline, CDR1 is SGHNT, CDR2 YYREEE (reference sequence). CDR3 size: 14 residues. Here the CDR3 DNA reads TGTGCCAGCAGCTTTGGGGGCAGCAATCAGCCCCAGCATTTT. Its protein product is CASSFGGSNQPQHF.